The 20 T cell receptor beta chains below come from one sample, sequenced in a study of cytomegalovirus exposure and HLA in healthy donors. The PCR contained 60 Vbeta and 13 Jbeta primers. Here immunoSEQ multiplex PCR was the method, and the copy in TCRdb shows in-frame clones only, minus some. The data show under 200,000 clones, 78% seen once. What was sequenced was PBMCs. The receptors come from a woman in her thirties in good health and CMV-seropositive.

This chain links TRBV28 with TRBJ1-5, with a weak D call TRBD1 (5 bases). This CDR3 region has 15 residues. CDR1 is MDHEN, CDR2 SYDVKM, per germline. Trimming took 3 bases from V and 0 from J, leaving 9 bases between them. CDR3 sequence: CASSLRQGSNQPQHF. The CDR3 nucleotides read TGTGCCAGCAGTTTGAGGCAGGGTAGCAATCAGCCCCAGCATTTT. Based on the CDR3 plus reference TRBV28 and TRBJ1-5, the full variable domain is DVKVTQSSRYLVKRTGEKVFLECVQDMDHENMFWYRQDPGLGLRLIYFSYDVKMKEKGDIPEGYSVSREKKERFSLILESASTNQTSMYLCASSLRQGSNQPQHFGDGTRLSIL.

This clone was picked up a small number of times. This sequence joins TRBV29-1 and TRBJ1-4; D uncertain. The CDR3 is 16 amino acids. The V end was cut by 6 bases, the J end by 0 bases, with 17 bases between. Germline-derived CDR1 and CDR2 are SQVTM and ANQGSEA. The CDR3: CSVEARGDSTNEKLFF. Here the CDR3 DNA reads TGCAGCGTGGAGGCCCGAGGTGATTCAACTAATGAAAAACTGTTTTTT.

The genes are TRBV7-2 and TRBJ1-5, with 8 bases aligning to TRBD1. Germline V gene data show CDR1 as SGHTA and CDR2 as FQGNSA. V lost 2 bases to trimming and J lost 5 bases; unmatched junction nucleotides: 8. The CDR3 is 16 residues long. The CDR3 spells CASSLRTGLVDQPQHF. The CDR3 DNA reads as TGTGCCAGCAGCTTAAGGACAGGGCTGGTGGATCAGCCCCAGCATTTT.

This clone was detected only once. V and J are TRBV19 and TRBJ2-5; weak D call: TRBD2 (7 bases). Trimming removed 2 bases at V and 4 bases at J, with 14 bases between. Germline CDR1 LNHDA, CDR2 SQIVND (reference sequence). This CDR3 is built from 15 residues. This CDR3 is CASSITRGAGETQYF. CDR3 in DNA: TGTGCCAGTAGTATAACTCGGGGGGCAGGAGAGACCCAGTACTTC.

Regarding this clone: Its ends do not fully match the called genes, so a read error is possible. The rearrangement links TRBV4-1 to TRBJ1-5; 8 bases match TRBD1. CDR3 length: 14 amino acids. CDR1 and CDR2 from the germline V gene are MGHRA and YSYEKL. CDR3 in amino acids: CASGQGANNQPQHF. Written as DNA, the CDR3 is TGCGCCAGCGGCCAGGGGGCTAACAATCAGCCCCAGCATTTT.

This clone was found a few times. The chain combines TRBV7-2 with TRBJ1-2, with D unresolved. Trimming left V 5 bases short and J 2 bases short, with 12 bases between. CDR1 is SGHTA, CDR2 FQGNSA, per germline. This CDR3 has 14 amino acids. The chain's CDR3 is CASSRETPNYGYTF. CDR3 sequence (DNA): TGTGCCAGCAGCAGAGAGACACCAAACTATGGCTACACCTTC.

This chain links TRBV19 with TRBJ1-2, with TRBD1 as a possible D gene (6 bases). Germline V CDR1 and CDR2: LNHDA, SQIVND (reference sequence). This CDR3 has 15 amino acids. The V end lost 6 bases, the J end lost 7 bases, and 21 bases lay between the germline ends. The CDR3 sequence is CASSATRQAPSGYTF. The CDR3 DNA sequence: TGTGCCAGTAGCGCTACCCGACAGGCCCCATCTGGCTACACCTTC.

The chain uses TRBV25-1 and TRBJ2-1; D ambiguous. Germline V gene data show CDR1 as MGHDK and CDR2 as SYGVNS. The CDR3 loop spans 16 amino acids. The germline V and J ends were trimmed by 0 bases and 0 bases, with 9 bases remaining between them. The CDR3 nucleotides read TGTGCCAGCAGTGAATACCGAGGCAGCTCCTACAATGAGCAGTTCTTC. Its protein product is CASSEYRGSSYNEQFF.

This clone occurred a few times. The chain has TRBV10-2 and TRBJ1-1, with TRBD1 as a possible D gene (5 bases). Trimming cost V 3 bases and J 7 bases, with 12 bases left between them. CDR1 is WSHSY, CDR2 SAAADI, per germline. The length of the CDR3 is 13 residues. CDR3 residues: CASSDGGGYEAFF. CDR3 DNA sequence: TGCGCCAGCAGTGACGGGGGGGGGTATGAAGCTTTCTTT.

The chain couples TRBV12-2 to TRBJ2-1; the table gives TRBD1 as D, unverified against the DNA. TRBV12-2 is reported as a pseudogene. The CDR3 contains 13 residues. The CDR3 protein is CASRLARGREQFF. CDR3 DNA: TGTGCAAGTCGCTTAGCAAGGGGGCGCGAGCAGTTCTTC.

The chain is built from TRBV11-2 and TRBJ1-1; 7 bases line up with TRBD1. The CDR3 totals 16 residues. Trimming at V came to 2 bases and at J to 3 bases, leaving 9 bases not matched to a gene. From germline, CDR1 is SGHAT and CDR2 FQNNGV. The CDR3 nucleotides read TGTGCCAGCAGCTTACGCGCCCGACAGGGTTACACTGAAGCTTTCTTT. Its translation is CASSLRARQGYTEAFF.

This clone was detected once. The rearrangement joins TRBV18 to TRBJ2-5, with TRBD2 matching 14 bases. The CDR3 loop spans 18 amino acids. J lost 3 bases, V lost 6 bases, and 12 bases had no gene match. CDR1 is KGHSH, CDR2 LQKENI, per germline. CDR3 sequence: CASSLLGLAGGQEETQYF. The CDR3 region has the DNA TGTGCCAGCTCCCTGCTAGGACTAGCGGGAGGACAAGAAGAGACCCAGTACTTC.

The genes are TRBV20-1 and TRBJ2-3; D uncertain. V gave up 3 bases and J gave up 6 bases, with 4 bases separating them. The germline CDR1 and CDR2 sequences are DFQATT and SNEGSKA (reference sequence). The CDR3 sequence is 10 residues long. The CDR3: CSASEDTQYF. Here the CDR3 DNA reads TGCAGTGCTAGTGAGGATACGCAGTATTTT.

This chain connects TRBV13 to TRBJ1-2; D might be TRBD1 (6 bases). The germline V gene has CDR1 PRHDT and CDR2 FYEKMQ (reference sequence). The germline V and J ends were trimmed by 4 bases and 3 bases, with 9 bases remaining between them. The CDR3 extends over 13 amino acids. CDR3 bases: TGTGCCAGCAGCTCACAGGGATACTATGGCTACACCTTC. Translated: CASSSQGYYGYTF.

The CDR3 coding sequence is TGTGCCAGCAGCTTGCTCGGGAGGGCCAATGAGCAGTTCTTC. Residues: CASSLLGRANEQFF. The chain links TRBV5-4 to TRBJ2-1, with TRBD2 matching 8 bases. The CDR3 is 14 amino acids. V shed 1 base and J 6 bases; nucleotides not matched to a gene: 3. In germline, CDR1 is SGHNT, CDR2 YYREEE (reference sequence).

The V call is TRBV14, the J call TRBJ2-2, with D possibly matching TRBD1 (6 bases). The germline V and J ends were trimmed by 6 bases and 4 bases, with 15 bases remaining between them. This CDR3 comprises 15 residues. Germline CDR1 reads SGHDN; CDR2 reads FVKESK. CDR3 sequence reads: CASRHQTGPTGELFF. DNA of the CDR3: TGTGCCAGCAGGCATCAGACAGGTCCCACCGGGGAGCTGTTTTTT.

The chain recombines TRBV5-1 with TRBJ2-7, with 9 bases identical to TRBD1. In germline, CDR1 is SGHRS, CDR2 YFSETQ. The V gene end was trimmed by 3 bases and the J gene end by 7 bases; junction bases not matched to a gene: 8. CDR3 size: 14 residues. CDR3 bases: TGCGCCAGCAGCTCAACAGGGGGCCTGAGGGAGCAGTACTTC. It yields the protein CASSSTGGLREQYF.

The sample holds one count of this clone. V and J are TRBV6-5 and TRBJ1-2, with a possible D match to TRBD1 (6 bases). The CDR3 loop spans 13 amino acids. V lost 6 bases and J lost 8, with 16 bases in between. Germline V gene sequence: CDR1 MNHEY, CDR2 SVGAGI. This CDR3 reads CASRAQGPGGYTF. CDR3 DNA sequence: TGTGCCAGCAGAGCTCAGGGGCCAGGGGGCTACACCTTC.

V and J are TRBV19 and TRBJ1-4; weak D call: TRBD1 (5 bases). Germline values: CDR1 LNHDA, CDR2 SQIVND (reference sequence). The V end was cut by 5 bases, the J end by 2 bases, with 12 bases between. The CDR3 spans 15 residues. CDR3 DNA: TGTGCCAGTAGTCCTTCGGGGGATACTAATGAAAAACTGTTTTTT. Its protein is CASSPSGDTNEKLFF.

This clone was found a few times. This chain joins TRBV5-1 and TRBJ2-4, with D unresolved. This CDR3 has 14 residues. The V gene's germline CDR1 is SGHRS and CDR2 YFSETQ. Deletions cut 4 bases from V and 0 bases from J, with 8 bases between. The CDR3 sequence: CASSPSVAKNIQYF. The CDR3 region has the DNA TGCGCCAGCAGCCCCTCCGTAGCCAAAAACATTCAGTACTTC.